The TCR beta chain described here comes from a study of CD8 T cells in ankylosing spondylitis. Overall study findings and caveats: Earlier authors reported some of these motif variants in reactive arthritis synovial fluid and blood. Disease-linked clones were reportedly significantly enriched in matched ankylosing spondylitis synovial fluid. The study identified a TCR beta motif of under ten highly homologous variants that appeared characteristic of ankylosing spondylitis blood. Disease-associated clones were CD8+ and fairly uncommon in peripheral blood.

TCRdb processed the 5' RACE reads anew with MiXCR; each CDR3 protein has one entry. The table has about 800,000 distinct CDR3 sequences, 12% seen once. Concerning this clonotype itself: Its antigen is currently unknown.

The CDR3 has 14 residues. The V end was cut by 7 bases, the J end by 5 bases, with 17 bases between. Germline V gives CDR1 SNHLY, CDR2 FYNNEI. This chain joins TRBV2 and TRBJ1-1, with D hard to call. Input material: blood, either unsorted or a sorted T cell fraction (not recorded which). The TCR originated in a male donor with ankylosing spondylitis. The chain's CDR3 is CASIRVPLGTEAFF. The DNA of the CDR3 is TGTGCCAGCATACGGGTACCTTTGGGGACTGAAGCTTTCTTT.